Listed below are T cell receptor beta chains from one sample, sequenced in a study of blood T cell repertoires in COVID-19. The protocol was immunoSEQ multiplex PCR, while the TCRdb copy is restricted to in-frame clones and leaves out a portion. The table lists some 150,000 clones, 75% to 90% of them singletons, with over 2% in the top ten. Sequencing used peripheral blood. Receptors were obtained from a woman in her 70s with acute or convalescent COVID-19. Each CDR3 is given with its conserved first and last residue. The D gene is left open where the match is weak. Expanded clones are given a class, and other clones once, few, many or no size at all.

v_call: TRBV6-6
clone_size: NA
j_call: TRBJ1-2
d_call: TRBD1
cdr3_nt: TGTGCCAGCAGGGAACAGGGGAATCTCTATGGCTACACCTTC
cdr3_aa: CASREQGNLYGYTF

v_call: TRBV6-2/TRBV6-3
clone_size: few
j_call: TRBJ2-7
d_call: TRBD1
cdr3_nt: TGTGCCAGCAGTTCGAGACGGACAGGGGGCACCTACGAGCAGTACTTC
cdr3_aa: CASSSRRTGGTYEQYF

v_call: TRBV7-8
clone_size: NA
j_call: TRBJ1-1
d_call: NA
cdr3_nt: TGTGCCAGCAGTTCCAGGGAGAACACTGAAGCTTTCTTT
cdr3_aa: CASSSRENTEAFF

v_call: TRBV5-6
clone_size: NA
j_call: TRBJ1-5
d_call: NA
cdr3_nt: TGTGCCAGCAGCCGCTTCCGACAGGCGGTTTCTCAGCCCCAGCATTTT
cdr3_aa: CASSRFRQAVSQPQHF

v_call: TRBV6-5
clone_size: NA
j_call: TRBJ1-5
d_call: TRBD1
cdr3_nt: TGTGCCAGCAGAGGACAGGGTGTGGGCAATCAGCCCCAGCATTTT
cdr3_aa: CASRGQGVGNQPQHF

v_call: TRBV10-3
clone_size: once
j_call: TRBJ2-7
d_call: TRBD1
cdr3_nt: TGTGCCATCAGTGAGTCAGGACAGGGAAAAGGCTCCTACGAGCAGTACTTC
cdr3_aa: CAISESGQGKGSYEQYF

v_call: TRBV6-5
clone_size: NA
j_call: TRBJ1-1
d_call: NA
cdr3_nt: TGTGCCAGCAGTCCCAGGGTTGGCACTGAAGCTTTCTTT
cdr3_aa: CASSPRVGTEAFF

v_call: TRBV7-2
clone_size: few
j_call: TRBJ2-2
d_call: NA
cdr3_nt: TGTGCCAGCAGCTTATATCGGGGGACGAACACCGGGGAGCTGTTTTTT
cdr3_aa: CASSLYRGTNTGELFF

v_call: TRBV12-3/TRBV12-4
clone_size: NA
j_call: TRBJ2-4
d_call: NA
cdr3_nt: TGTGCCAGCAGCCTTCTAGCCAAAAACATTCAGTACTTC
cdr3_aa: CASSLLAKNIQYF

v_call: TRBV18
clone_size: NA
j_call: TRBJ1-5
d_call: NA
cdr3_nt: TGTGCCAGCTCACAAGACCAGGGGCGTCGTCAGCCCCAGCATTTT
cdr3_aa: CASSQDQGRRQPQHF